The next 20 T cell receptor beta chains were all read from a single sample in a study of CD8 T cells in Susac syndrome. An input of roughly 0.45 to 1 ug of RNA was subjected to reverse transcription using random hexamers. Each CDR3 protein gets one entry after TCRdb re-called the immunoSEQ multiplex PCR reads with MiXCR. The table lists approximately 150,000 distinct CDR3 sequences, approximately 94% of them singletons. The specimen was CD4+ T cells from PBMCs. These receptors all stem from a human donor with multiple sclerosis.

The chain is built from TRBV28 and TRBJ1-5; D possibly corresponds to TRBD1 (5 bases). V lost 2 bases, J lost 0 bases, and 23 bases lay in between. CDR1 is MDHEN, CDR2 SYDVKM, per germline. The CDR3 runs to 20 residues. The CDR3 region is CASSLRRWASRGYSNQPQHF. The CDR3 region has the DNA TGTGCCAGCAGTTTACGACGGTGGGCCTCTAGGGGATATAGCAATCAGCCCCAGCATTTT.

V and J are TRBV29-1 and TRBJ2-5; D remains unclear. CDR3 length equals 13 residues. Trimming left V 7 bases short and J 5 bases short, with 17 bases between. The germline gives CDR1 SQVTM, CDR2 ANQGSEA. The CDR3 nucleotides are TGCAGCGCTCGACGAGCTAATGGCGAGACCCAGTACTTC. It yields the protein CSARRANGETQYF.

V gene TRBV6-1 combines with J gene TRBJ2-2; 8 bases fit TRBD2. V shed 4 bases and J 0 bases; nucleotides not matched to a gene: 7. The CDR3 is made up of 17 amino acids. Looked up from germline, CDR1 is MNHNS and CDR2 is SASEGT. CDR3 in amino acids: CASSGGSGGANTGELFF. CDR3 in DNA: TGTGCCAGCAGTGGGGGCAGCGGGGGCGCGAACACCGGGGAGCTGTTTTTT.

This chain connects TRBV2 to TRBJ1-2, with D unresolved. Germline V gene data show CDR1 as SNHLY and CDR2 as FYNNEI. Trimming removed 2 bases from V and 9 bases from J, with 10 bases in between. This CDR3 is 12 amino acids long. In nucleotides, the CDR3 is TGTGCCAGCAGTGAACGTAAGGTCAGCTACACCTTC. Translated, it gives CASSERKVSYTF.

The V and J genes are TRBV7-2 and TRBJ2-3, with 8 bases that match TRBD1. This CDR3 has 14 residues. After removal of 5 bases from V and 1 base from J, the junction contained 2 bases not matched to a gene. Germline V gene sequence: CDR1 SGHTA, CDR2 FQGNSA. CDR3 sequence: CASSADRGTDTQYF. CDR3 sequence (DNA): TGTGCCAGCAGCGCGGACAGGGGCACAGATACGCAGTATTTT. Drawing the rest from reference TRBV7-2 and TRBJ2-3, the complete variable domain is GAGVSQSPSNKVTEKGKDVELRCDPISGHTALYWYRQSLGQGLEFLIYFQGNSAPDKSGLPSDRFSAERTGGSVSTLTIQRTQQEDSAVYLCASSADRGTDTQYFGPGTRLTVL.

The V gene is TRBV14, the J gene TRBJ2-6; possibly TRBD1 for D (6 bases). The germline gives CDR1 SGHDN, CDR2 FVKESK. Trimming stripped 5 bases from V and 4 bases from J, with 9 bases between. This CDR3 contains 14 residues. The CDR3 nucleotides read TGTGCCAGCAGCACAGGGTTCGGGGCCAACGTCCTGACTTTC. Its translation is CASSTGFGANVLTF. Variable domain in full (rest from reference TRBV14 and TRBJ2-6): EAGVTQFPSHSVIEKGQTVTLRCDPISGHDNLYWYRRVMGKEIKFLLHFVKESKQDESGMPNNRFLAERTGGTYSTLKVQPAELEDSGVYFCASSTGFGANVLTFGAGSRLTVL.

The CDR3 nucleotides read TGTGCCAGCAGCTTAGGAGGGGTCGTCGAGACCCAGTACTTC. It translates to CASSLGGVVETQYF. The rearrangement uses TRBV7-6 and TRBJ2-5, with D perhaps matching TRBD1 or TRBD2 (5 bases each). The CDR3 contains 14 residues. Germline loops: CDR1 SGHVS, CDR2 FNYEAQ. Trimming cost V 1 base and J 5 bases, with 11 bases left between them.

This clonotype was seen only once. This chain uses TRBV3-1 with TRBJ2-1, with 7 positions matching TRBD1. The CDR3 covers 15 residues. V trimming: 2 bases; J trimming: 6 bases; junction bases outside the gene matches: 7. Germline CDR1 reads LGHDT; CDR2 reads YNNKEL (reference sequence). The CDR3 is CASSQPGQEINEQFF. The CDR3 DNA reads as TGTGCCAGCAGCCAACCAGGACAGGAGATCAATGAGCAGTTCTTC.

The chain employs TRBV12-3 or TRBV12-4 and TRBJ2-7; no firm D call. The CDR3 has 12 residues. The V gene lost 7 bases and the J gene lost 5 bases, with 12 bases spanning the gap. Here the CDR3 reads CASTLNSDEQYF. Written as DNA, the CDR3 is TGTGCCAGCACCTTAAACAGCGACGAGCAGTACTTC.

This clonotype was counted once. The chain links TRBV30 to TRBJ1-2; D gene unclear. This CDR3 region has 12 residues. V was shortened by 0 bases and J by 2 bases, with 4 bases between the two germline ends. Germline CDR1 is GTSNPN and CDR2 is SVGIG (reference sequence). In DNA, the CDR3 is TGTGCCTGGAGTGTTATGAACTATGGCTACACCTTC. The encoded protein is CAWSVMNYGYTF.

The count of this clonotype is one. The chain is built from TRBV10-3 and TRBJ1-2; 7 nucleotides align to TRBD1. Germline loops: CDR1 ENHRY, CDR2 SYGVKD. Trimming at V came to 5 bases and at J to 6 bases, leaving 9 bases not matched to a gene. CDR3 length: 14 amino acids. The CDR3 region is CAISSGQAGHGYTF. DNA for the CDR3: TGTGCCATCAGTTCCGGACAGGCAGGTCATGGCTACACCTTC.

This chain connects TRBV15 to TRBJ2-2, with 9 bases aligning to TRBD1. J lost 3 bases, V lost 8 bases, and 4 bases had no gene match. Looked up from germline, CDR1 is LNHNV and CDR2 is YYDKDF (reference sequence). There are 14 residues in the CDR3. The CDR3 bases are TGTGCCACCCGGGGACAGGGCTACACCGGGGAGCTGTTTTTT. Residues: CATRGQGYTGELFF.

In DNA, the CDR3 is TGTGCCAGCAGTGTGGGGACAGGGTGGGGTAATGAAAAACTGTTTTTT. This translates into CASSVGTGWGNEKLFF. V and J are TRBV2 and TRBJ1-4, with 9 nucleotides matching TRBD1. The CDR3 has 16 residues. Losses at the gene ends were 4 bases for V and 4 bases for J; bases not matched to a gene: 7. Germline-derived CDR1 and CDR2 are SNHLY and FYNNEI.

The chain uses TRBV24-1 and TRBJ2-1; TRBD2 agrees at 9 bases. The CDR3 spans 17 residues. From germline, CDR1 is KGHDR and CDR2 SFDVKD. V gave up 4 bases and J gave up 4 bases; unmatched junction bases: 10. CDR3 nucleotides: TGTGCCACCAGTGAGGGGATAGCAGCGGGAGGATACAATGAGCAGTTCTTC. The encoded protein is CATSEGIAAGGYNEQFF.

This clonotype has just one count. The V gene is TRBV3-1, the J gene TRBJ2-7; D is ambiguous. This CDR3 spans 13 amino acids. V lost 5 bases to trimming and J lost 3 bases, with 11 bases between them. Germline CDR1 reads LGHDT; CDR2 reads YNNKEL (reference sequence). CDR3 protein: CASSDRAYYEQYF. In DNA, the CDR3 is TGTGCCAGCAGCGACCGGGCCTACTACGAGCAGTACTTC.

This clonotype was observed once. The V and J genes are TRBV12-3 or TRBV12-4 and TRBJ1-2; D is possibly TRBD1 (5 bases). This CDR3 is 13 amino acids long. Trimming removed 3 bases from V and 4 bases from J, with 9 bases in between. CDR3 amino acids: CASSFRGSYGYTF. In DNA form, the CDR3 reads TGTGCCAGCAGTTTTAGGGGAAGCTATGGCTACACCTTC.

The gene calls are TRBV20-1 and TRBJ2-5, with D possibly being TRBD1 or TRBD2 (6 bases each). CDR3 length: 13 residues. From germline, CDR1 is DFQATT and CDR2 SNEGSKA (reference sequence). The ends were cut back, 3 bases at V and 1 base at J, with 9 bases in the middle. The CDR3: CSASPGAQETQYF. The CDR3 DNA reads as TGCAGTGCTAGCCCGGGGGCCCAAGAGACCCAGTACTTC.

V and J are TRBV6-1 and TRBJ1-1; a possible D gene is TRBD1 (5 bases). V was pared by 7 bases and J by 1 base, with 28 bases between. The germline V gene encodes CDR1 MNHNS and CDR2 SASEGT. The CDR3 contains 19 residues. In nucleotides, the CDR3 is TGTGCCAGCAAAGGGTTGGCTAATCGTTTGGCAGGGAAGAACACTGAAGCTTTCTTT. Translation: CASKGLANRLAGKNTEAFF.

The chain combines TRBV7-2 with TRBJ2-3; the D gene is possibly TRBD1 (6 bases). The germline V gene encodes CDR1 SGHTA and CDR2 FQGNSA. Between the trimmed V and J ends, which lost 4 bases and 0 bases, there was a span of 8 bases. CDR3 length equals 14 residues. Here the CDR3 reads CASSYRVSTDTQYF. CDR3 coding DNA: TGTGCCAGCAGCTACAGGGTTAGCACAGATACGCAGTATTTT.

The gene calls are TRBV9 and TRBJ1-6, with D possibly being TRBD1 (5 bases). CDR3 length: 14 residues. The germline V gene has CDR1 SGDLS and CDR2 YYNGEE. V shed 3 bases and J shed 3 bases, with 7 bases lying between them. This CDR3 is CASSGDSYNSPLHF. The CDR3 DNA follows: TGTGCCAGCAGCGGCGACAGCTATAATTCACCCCTCCACTTT.